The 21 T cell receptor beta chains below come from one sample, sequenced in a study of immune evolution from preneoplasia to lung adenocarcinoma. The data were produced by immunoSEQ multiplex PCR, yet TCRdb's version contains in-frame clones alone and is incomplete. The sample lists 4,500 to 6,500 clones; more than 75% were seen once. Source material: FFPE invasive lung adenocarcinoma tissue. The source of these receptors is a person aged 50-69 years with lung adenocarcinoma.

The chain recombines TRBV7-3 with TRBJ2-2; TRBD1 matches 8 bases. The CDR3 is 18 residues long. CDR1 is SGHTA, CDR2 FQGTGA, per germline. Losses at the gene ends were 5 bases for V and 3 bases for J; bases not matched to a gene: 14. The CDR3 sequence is CASSQGTAGGVDTGELFF. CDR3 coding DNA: TGTGCCAGCAGCCAGGGGACAGCAGGGGGCGTAGACACCGGGGAGCTGTTTTTT.

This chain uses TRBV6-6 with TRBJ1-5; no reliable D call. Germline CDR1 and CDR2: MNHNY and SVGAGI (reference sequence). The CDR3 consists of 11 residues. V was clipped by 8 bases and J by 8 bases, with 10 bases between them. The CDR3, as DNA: TGTGCCAGCCGACTCACCGAGCCCCAGCATTTT. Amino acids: CASRLTEPQHF.

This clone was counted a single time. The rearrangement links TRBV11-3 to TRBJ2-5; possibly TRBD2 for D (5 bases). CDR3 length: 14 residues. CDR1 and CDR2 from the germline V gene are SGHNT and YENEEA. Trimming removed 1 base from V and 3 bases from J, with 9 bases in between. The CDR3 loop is CASSLGGVKETQYF. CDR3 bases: TGTGCCAGCAGCTTAGGGGGAGTAAAAGAGACCCAGTACTTC.

The CDR3 protein is CASATEGLAIGADTQYF. CDR3 coding DNA: TGTGCCAGTGCCACCGAAGGACTAGCTATAGGCGCAGATACGCAGTATTTT. The V gene is TRBV2, the J gene TRBJ2-3; 8 nucleotides align to TRBD2. Germline CDR1 reads SNHLY; CDR2 reads FYNNEI. The CDR3 length is 17 residues. The ends lost 9 bases at V and 4 bases at J; junction bases unmatched: 18. Full variable domain (outside the CDR3, taken from reference TRBV2 and TRBJ2-3): EPEVTQTPSHQVTQMGQEVILRCVPISNHLYFYWYRQILGQKVEFLVSFYNNEISEKSEIFDDQFSVERPDGSNFTLKIRSTKLEDSAMYFCASATEGLAIGADTQYFGPGTRLTVL.

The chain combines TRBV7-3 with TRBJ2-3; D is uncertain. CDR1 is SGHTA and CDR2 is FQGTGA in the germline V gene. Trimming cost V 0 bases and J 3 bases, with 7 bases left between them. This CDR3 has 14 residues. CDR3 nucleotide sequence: TGTGCCAGCAGCTTAACAAAGTCTACAGATACGCAGTATTTT. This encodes CASSLTKSTDTQYF.

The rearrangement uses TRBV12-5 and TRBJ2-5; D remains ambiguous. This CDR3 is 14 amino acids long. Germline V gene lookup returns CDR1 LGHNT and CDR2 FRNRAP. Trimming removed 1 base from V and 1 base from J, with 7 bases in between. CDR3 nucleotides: TGTGCTAGTGGTTTGGGTAACAGCCAAGAGACCCAGTACTTC. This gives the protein CASGLGNSQETQYF.

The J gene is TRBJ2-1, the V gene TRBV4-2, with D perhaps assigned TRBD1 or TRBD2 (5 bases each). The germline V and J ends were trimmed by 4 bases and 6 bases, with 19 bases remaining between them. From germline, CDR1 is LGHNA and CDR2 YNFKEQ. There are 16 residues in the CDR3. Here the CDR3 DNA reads TGTGCCAGCAGCCCAGATAGGGACCGACTCTTCAATGAGCAGTTCTTC. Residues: CASSPDRDRLFNEQFF.

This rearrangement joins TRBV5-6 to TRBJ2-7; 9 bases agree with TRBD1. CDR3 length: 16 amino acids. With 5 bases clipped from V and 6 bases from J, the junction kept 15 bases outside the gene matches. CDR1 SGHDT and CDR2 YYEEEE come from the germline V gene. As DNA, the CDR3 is TGTGCCAGCAGTCCTATGACCCCGGGACAGGGACGCGAGCAGTACTTC. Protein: CASSPMTPGQGREQYF.

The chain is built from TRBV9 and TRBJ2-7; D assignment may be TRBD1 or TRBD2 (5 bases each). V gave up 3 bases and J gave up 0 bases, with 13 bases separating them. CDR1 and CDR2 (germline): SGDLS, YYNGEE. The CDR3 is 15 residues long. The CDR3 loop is CASSASAGSSYEQYF. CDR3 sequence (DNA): TGTGCCAGCAGCGCCTCCGCAGGGAGCTCCTACGAGCAGTACTTC.

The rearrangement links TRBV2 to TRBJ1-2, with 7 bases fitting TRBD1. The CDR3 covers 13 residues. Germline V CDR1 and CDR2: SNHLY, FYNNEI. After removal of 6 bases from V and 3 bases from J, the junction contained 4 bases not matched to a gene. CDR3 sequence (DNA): TGTGCCAGCAGGACCGGGACAGACTATGGCTACACCTTC. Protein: CASRTGTDYGYTF.

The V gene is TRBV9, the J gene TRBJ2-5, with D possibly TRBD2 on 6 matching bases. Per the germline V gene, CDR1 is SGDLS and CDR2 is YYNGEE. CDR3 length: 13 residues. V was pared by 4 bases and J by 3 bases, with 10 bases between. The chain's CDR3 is CASSRDLKETQYF. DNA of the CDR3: TGTGCCAGCAGCCGGGACTTAAAAGAGACCCAGTACTTC.

In DNA form, the CDR3 reads TGCAGCGTTCTAAGGGACAGGGGATGGGATACGCAGTATTTT. This translates into CSVLRDRGWDTQYF. The gene calls are TRBV29-1 and TRBJ2-3, with 10 positions matching TRBD1. The germline gives CDR1 SQVTM, CDR2 ANQGSEA. V shed 5 bases and J 6 bases; nucleotides not matched to a gene: 8. The CDR3 has 14 amino acids.

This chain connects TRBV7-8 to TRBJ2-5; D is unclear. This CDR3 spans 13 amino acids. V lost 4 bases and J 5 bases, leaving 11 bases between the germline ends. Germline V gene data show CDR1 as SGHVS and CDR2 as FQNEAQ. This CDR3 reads CASSSSLRETQYF. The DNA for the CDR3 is TGTGCCAGCAGCTCAAGCCTGCGGGAGACCCAGTACTTC. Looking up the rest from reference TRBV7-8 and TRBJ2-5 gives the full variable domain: GAGVSQSPRYKVAKRGQDVALRCDPISGHVSLFWYQQALGQGPEFLTYFQNEAQLDKSGLPSDRFFAERPEGSVSTLKIQRTQQEDSAVYLCASSSSLRETQYFGPGTRLLVL.

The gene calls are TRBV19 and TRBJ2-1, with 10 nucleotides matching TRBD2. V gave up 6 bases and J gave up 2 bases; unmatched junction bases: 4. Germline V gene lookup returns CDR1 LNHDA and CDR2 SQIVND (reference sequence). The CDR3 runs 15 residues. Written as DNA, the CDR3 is TGTGCCAGTAGCCTAGCGGGAGAGGCCTACAATGAGCAGTTCTTC. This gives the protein CASSLAGEAYNEQFF.

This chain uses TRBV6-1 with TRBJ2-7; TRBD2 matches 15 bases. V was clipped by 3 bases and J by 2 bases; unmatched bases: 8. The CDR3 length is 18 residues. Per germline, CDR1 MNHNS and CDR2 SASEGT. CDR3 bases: TGTGCCAGCAGTGATAGGGGACTAGCGGGAGGAACTCCCTACGAGCAGTACTTC. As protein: CASSDRGLAGGTPYEQYF.

This CDR3 reads CASSLHVGGGYEQFF. The CDR3, as DNA: TGTGCCAGCAGCTTACACGTTGGCGGGGGTTATGAGCAGTTCTTC. The V gene is TRBV7-2, the J gene TRBJ2-1; 7 positions match TRBD2. In germline, CDR1 is SGHTA, CDR2 FQGNSA. This CDR3 spans 15 amino acids. Losses at the gene ends were 2 bases for V and 8 bases for J; bases not matched to a gene: 9.

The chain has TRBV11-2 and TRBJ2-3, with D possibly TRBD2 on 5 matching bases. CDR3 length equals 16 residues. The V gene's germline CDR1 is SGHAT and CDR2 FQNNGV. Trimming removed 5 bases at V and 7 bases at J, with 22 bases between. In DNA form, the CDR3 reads TGTGCCAGCAGCCAGGCACCGGGATCCCGCTCGCATACGCAGTATTTT. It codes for CASSQAPGSRSHTQYF.

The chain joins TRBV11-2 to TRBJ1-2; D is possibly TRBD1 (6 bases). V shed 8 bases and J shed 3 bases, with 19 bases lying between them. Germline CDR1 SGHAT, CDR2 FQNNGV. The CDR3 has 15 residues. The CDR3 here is CASSRRGTSDYGYTF. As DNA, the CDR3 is TGTGCCAGCTCACGTAGGGGGACCTCGGACTATGGCTACACCTTC.

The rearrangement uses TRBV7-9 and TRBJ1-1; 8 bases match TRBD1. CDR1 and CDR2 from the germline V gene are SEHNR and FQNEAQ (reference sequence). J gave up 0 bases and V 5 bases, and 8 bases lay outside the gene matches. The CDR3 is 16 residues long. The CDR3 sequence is CASSPMAGGMNTEAFF. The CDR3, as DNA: TGTGCCAGCAGCCCGATGGCAGGGGGCATGAACACTGAAGCTTTCTTT.

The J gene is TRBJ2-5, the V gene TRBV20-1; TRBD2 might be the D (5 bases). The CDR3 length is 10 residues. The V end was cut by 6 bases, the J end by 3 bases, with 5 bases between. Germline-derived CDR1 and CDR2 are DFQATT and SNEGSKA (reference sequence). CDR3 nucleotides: TGCAGTGCGAGGGAAGAGACCCAGTACTTC. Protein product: CSAREETQYF.

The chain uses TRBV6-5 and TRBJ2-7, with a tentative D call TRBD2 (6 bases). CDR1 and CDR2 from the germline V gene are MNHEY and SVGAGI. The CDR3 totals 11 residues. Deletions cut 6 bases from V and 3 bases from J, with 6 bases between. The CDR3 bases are TGTGCCAGCAGGACTAGCTACGAGCAGTACTTC. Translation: CASRTSYEQYF.